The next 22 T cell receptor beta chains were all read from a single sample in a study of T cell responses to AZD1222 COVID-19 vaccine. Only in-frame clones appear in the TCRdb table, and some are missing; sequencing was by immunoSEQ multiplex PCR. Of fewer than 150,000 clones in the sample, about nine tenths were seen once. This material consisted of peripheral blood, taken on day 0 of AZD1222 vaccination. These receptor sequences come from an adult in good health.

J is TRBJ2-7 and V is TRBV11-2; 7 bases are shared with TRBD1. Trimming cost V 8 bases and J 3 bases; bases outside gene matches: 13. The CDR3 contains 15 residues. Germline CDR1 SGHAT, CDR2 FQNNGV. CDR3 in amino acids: CASRPARGQFYEQYF. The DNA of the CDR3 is TGTGCCAGCCGCCCTGCGAGGGGGCAATTCTACGAGCAGTACTTC.

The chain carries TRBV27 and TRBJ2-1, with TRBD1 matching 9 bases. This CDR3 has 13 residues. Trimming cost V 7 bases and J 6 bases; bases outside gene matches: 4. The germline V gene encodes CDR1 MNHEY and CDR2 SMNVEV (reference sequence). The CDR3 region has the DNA TGTGCCAGCACGGGACAGGGATCCAATGAGCAGTTCTTC. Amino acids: CASTGQGSNEQFF.

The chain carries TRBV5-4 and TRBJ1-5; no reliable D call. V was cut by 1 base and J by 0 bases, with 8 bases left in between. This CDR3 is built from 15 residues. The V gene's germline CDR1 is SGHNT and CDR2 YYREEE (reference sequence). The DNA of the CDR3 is TGTGCCAGCAGCTTGAAACTCTATAGCAATCAGCCCCAGCATTTT. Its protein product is CASSLKLYSNQPQHF.

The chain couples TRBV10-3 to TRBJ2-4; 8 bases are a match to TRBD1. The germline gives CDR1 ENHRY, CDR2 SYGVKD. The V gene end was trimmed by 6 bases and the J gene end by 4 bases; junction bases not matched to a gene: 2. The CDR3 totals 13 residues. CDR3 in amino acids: CAISGQGKNIQYF. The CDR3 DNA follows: TGTGCCATCAGCGGACAGGGAAAAAACATTCAGTACTTC.

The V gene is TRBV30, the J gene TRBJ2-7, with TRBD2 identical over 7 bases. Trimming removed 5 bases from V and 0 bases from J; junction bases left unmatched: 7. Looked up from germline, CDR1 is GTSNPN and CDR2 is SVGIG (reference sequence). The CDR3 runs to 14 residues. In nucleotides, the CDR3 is TGTGCCTGGCGCCCGGGACTACTCTCCTACGAGCAGTACTTC. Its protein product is CAWRPGLLSYEQYF.

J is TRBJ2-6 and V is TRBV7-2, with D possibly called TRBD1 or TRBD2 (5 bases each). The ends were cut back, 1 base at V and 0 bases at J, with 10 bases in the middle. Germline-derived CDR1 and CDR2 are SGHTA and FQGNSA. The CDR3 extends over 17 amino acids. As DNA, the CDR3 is TGTGCCAGCAGCTTAGTTGGGACCTTCTCTGGGGCCAACGTCCTGACTTTC. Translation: CASSLVGTFSGANVLTF. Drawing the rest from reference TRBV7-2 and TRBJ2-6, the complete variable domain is GAGVSQSPSNKVTEKGKDVELRCDPISGHTALYWYRQSLGQGLEFLIYFQGNSAPDKSGLPSDRFSAERTGGSVSTLTIQRTQQEDSAVYLCASSLVGTFSGANVLTFGAGSRLTVL.

The CDR3 region has the DNA TGCGCCAGCAGTGAGAGACAACTCTACGACGGGCAGTACTTC. Translated, it gives CASSERQLYDGQYF. The rearrangement uses TRBV10-1 and TRBJ2-7; the D is unclear. The CDR3 runs to 14 residues. Trimming removed 2 bases at V and 9 bases at J, with 17 bases between. Germline V gives CDR1 WNHNN, CDR2 SYGVQD (reference sequence).

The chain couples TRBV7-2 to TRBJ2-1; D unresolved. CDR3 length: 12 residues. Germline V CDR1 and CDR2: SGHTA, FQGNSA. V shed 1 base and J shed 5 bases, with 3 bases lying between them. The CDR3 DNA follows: TGTGCCAGCAGCTTAGGAGACAATGAGCAGTTCTTC. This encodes CASSLGDNEQFF.

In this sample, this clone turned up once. The CDR3 DNA sequence: TGTGCCAGCGCGCGGACCTACTTC. Protein: CASARTYF. The chain recombines TRBV21-1 with TRBJ2-4. TRBV21-1 corresponds to a pseudogene. The CDR3 runs 8 residues.

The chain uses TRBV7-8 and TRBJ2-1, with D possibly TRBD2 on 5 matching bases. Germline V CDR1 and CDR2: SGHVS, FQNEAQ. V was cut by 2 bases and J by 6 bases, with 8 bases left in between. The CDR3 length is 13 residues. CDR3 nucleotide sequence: TGTGCCAGCAGCTTAAATGAGGGCAATGAGCAGTTCTTC. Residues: CASSLNEGNEQFF.

CDR3 sequence: CAISFHPTSGSTDTQYF. DNA of the CDR3: TGTGCCATCAGCTTCCATCCTACTAGCGGAAGCACAGATACGCAGTATTTT. V gene TRBV10-3 combines with J gene TRBJ2-3; 8 positions agree with TRBD2. Germline-derived CDR1 and CDR2 are ENHRY and SYGVKD. Trimming cost V 6 bases and J 0 bases; bases outside gene matches: 11. The CDR3 runs to 17 residues.

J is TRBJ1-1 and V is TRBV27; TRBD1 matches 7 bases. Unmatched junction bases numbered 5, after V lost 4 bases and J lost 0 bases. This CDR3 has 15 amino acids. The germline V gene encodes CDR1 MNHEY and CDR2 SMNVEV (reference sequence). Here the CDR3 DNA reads TGTGCCAGCAGTTCCCACAGGGGCCTGAACACTGAAGCTTTCTTT. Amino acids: CASSSHRGLNTEAFF.

CDR3 sequence reads: CASSKTSLSGNTIYF. The CDR3 DNA is TGCGCCAGCAGCAAAACGAGCCTCTCTGGAAACACCATATATTTT. V and J are TRBV5-1 and TRBJ1-3; no reliable D call. Germline CDR1 reads SGHRS; CDR2 reads YFSETQ. V was shortened by 4 bases and J by 0 bases, with 11 bases between the two germline ends. The CDR3 is 15 residues long.

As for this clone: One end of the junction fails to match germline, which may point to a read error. The CDR3 coding sequence is TGTGCCGCCAGTGATGGGACAGGGTACCCGCAGTATTTT. Its translation is CAASDGTGYPQYF. The chain has TRBV24-1 and TRBJ2-3, with 9 nucleotides matching TRBD1. The CDR3 covers 13 residues. CDR1 KGHDR and CDR2 SFDVKD come from the germline V gene.

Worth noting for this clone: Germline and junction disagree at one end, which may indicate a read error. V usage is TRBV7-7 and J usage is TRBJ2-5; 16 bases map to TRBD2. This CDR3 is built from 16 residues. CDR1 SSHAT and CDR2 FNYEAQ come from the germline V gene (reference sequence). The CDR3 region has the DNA TGTGCTAGCAGCACGGGACTAGCGGGAGGGGGAGAGACCCAGTACTTC. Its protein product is CASSTGLAGGGETQYF.

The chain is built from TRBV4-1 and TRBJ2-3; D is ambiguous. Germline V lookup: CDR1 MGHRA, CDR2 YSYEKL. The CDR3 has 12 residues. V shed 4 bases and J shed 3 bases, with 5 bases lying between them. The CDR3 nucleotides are TGCGCCAGCAGCCCTCAGACAGATACGCAGTATTTT. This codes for CASSPQTDTQYF.

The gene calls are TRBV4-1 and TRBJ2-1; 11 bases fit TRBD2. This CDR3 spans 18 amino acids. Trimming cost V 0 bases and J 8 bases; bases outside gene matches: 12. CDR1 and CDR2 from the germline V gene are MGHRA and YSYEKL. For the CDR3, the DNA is TGCGCCAGCAGCCAAGAAGTTAGCGGGAGGGCCGGCGGGGATGAGCAGTTCTTC. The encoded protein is CASSQEVSGRAGGDEQFF.

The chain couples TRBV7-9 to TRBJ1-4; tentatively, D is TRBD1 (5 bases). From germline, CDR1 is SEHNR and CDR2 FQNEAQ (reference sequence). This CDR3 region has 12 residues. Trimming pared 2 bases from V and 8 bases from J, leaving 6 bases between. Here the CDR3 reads CASSLRDEKLFF. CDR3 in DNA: TGTGCCAGCAGCTTACGGGACGAAAAACTGTTTTTT.

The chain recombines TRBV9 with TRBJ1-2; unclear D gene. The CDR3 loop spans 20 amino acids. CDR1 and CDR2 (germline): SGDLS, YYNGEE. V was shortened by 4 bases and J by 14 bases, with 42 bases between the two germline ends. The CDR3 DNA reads TGTGCCAGCAGCTCAAACGGAGCAGCAAACACCCGCTCACTATGGCTACAAGGGACCTTC. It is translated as CASSSNGAANTRSLWLQGTF. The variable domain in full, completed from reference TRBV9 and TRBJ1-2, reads DSGVTQTPKHLITATGQRVTLRCSPRSGDLSVYWYQQSLDQGLQFLIQYYNGEERAKGNILERFSAQQFPDLHSELNLSSLELGDSALYFCASSSNGAANTRSLWLQGTFGSGTRLTVV.

This chain's CDR3 is CASSPLAEGDNEQFF. Here the CDR3 DNA reads TGTGCCAGCAGCCCACTAGCGGAGGGGGACAATGAGCAGTTCTTC. The rearrangement joins TRBV6-2 or TRBV6-3 to TRBJ2-1; 8 nucleotides agree with TRBD2. Unmatched junction bases numbered 9, after V lost 6 bases and J lost 5 bases. The CDR3 runs 15 residues. Germline CDR1 and CDR2: MNHEY and SVGEGT.

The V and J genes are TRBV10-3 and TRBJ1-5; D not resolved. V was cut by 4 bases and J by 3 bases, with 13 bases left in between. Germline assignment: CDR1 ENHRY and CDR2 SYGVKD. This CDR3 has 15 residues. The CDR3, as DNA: TGTGCCATCAGTGGAGGTCTTGAGGCCAATCAGCCCCAGCATTTT. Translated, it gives CAISGGLEANQPQHF.

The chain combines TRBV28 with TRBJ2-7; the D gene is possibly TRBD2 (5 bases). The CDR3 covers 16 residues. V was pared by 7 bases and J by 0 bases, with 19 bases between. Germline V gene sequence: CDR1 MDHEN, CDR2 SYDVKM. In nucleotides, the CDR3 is TGTGCCAGCACCCGCGGGCTCTCCACTACCTCCTACGAGCAGTACTTC. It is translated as CASTRGLSTTSYEQYF.